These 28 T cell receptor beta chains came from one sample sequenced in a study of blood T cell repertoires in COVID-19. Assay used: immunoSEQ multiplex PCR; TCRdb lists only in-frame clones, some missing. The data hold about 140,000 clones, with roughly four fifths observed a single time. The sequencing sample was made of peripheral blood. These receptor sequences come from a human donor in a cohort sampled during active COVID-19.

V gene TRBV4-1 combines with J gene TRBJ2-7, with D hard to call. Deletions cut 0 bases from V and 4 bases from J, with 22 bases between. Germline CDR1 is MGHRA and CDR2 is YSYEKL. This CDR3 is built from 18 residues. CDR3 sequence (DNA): TGCGCCAGCAGCCAAGACAAAGGAACCTCGGGTCAAAATTACGAGCAGTACTTC. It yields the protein CASSQDKGTSGQNYEQYF.

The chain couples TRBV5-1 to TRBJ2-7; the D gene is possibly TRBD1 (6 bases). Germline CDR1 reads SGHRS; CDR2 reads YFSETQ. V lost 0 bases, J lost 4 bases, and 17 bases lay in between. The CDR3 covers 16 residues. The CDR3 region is CASSLAPGENGYEQYF. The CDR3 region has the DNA TGCGCCAGCAGCTTGGCCCCAGGGGAGAATGGTTACGAGCAGTACTTC.

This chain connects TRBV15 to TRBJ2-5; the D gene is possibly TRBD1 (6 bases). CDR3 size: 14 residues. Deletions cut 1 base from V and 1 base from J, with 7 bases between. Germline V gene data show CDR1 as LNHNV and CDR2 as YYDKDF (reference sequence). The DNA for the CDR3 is TGTGCCACCAGCAGAGTAGGGGGCCAAGAGACCCAGTACTTC. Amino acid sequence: CATSRVGGQETQYF. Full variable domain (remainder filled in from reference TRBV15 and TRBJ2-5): DAMVIQNPRYQVTQFGKPVTLSCSQTLNHNVMYWYQQKSSQAPKLLFHYYDKDFNNEADTPDNFQSRRPNTSFCFLDIRSPGLGDTAMYLCATSRVGGQETQYFGPGTRLLVL.

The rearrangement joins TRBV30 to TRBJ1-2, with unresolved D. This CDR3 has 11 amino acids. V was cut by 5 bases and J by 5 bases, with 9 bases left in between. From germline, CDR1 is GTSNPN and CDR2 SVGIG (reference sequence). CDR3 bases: TGTGCCTGGGGTCCGGGGTATGGCTACACCTTC. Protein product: CAWGPGYGYTF.

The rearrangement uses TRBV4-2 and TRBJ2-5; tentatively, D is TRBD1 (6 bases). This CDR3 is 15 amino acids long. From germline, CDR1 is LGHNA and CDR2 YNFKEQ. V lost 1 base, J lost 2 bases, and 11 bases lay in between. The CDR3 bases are TGTGCCAGCAGCCAAGGGGACACTTTTCAAGAGACCCAGTACTTC. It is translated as CASSQGDTFQETQYF.

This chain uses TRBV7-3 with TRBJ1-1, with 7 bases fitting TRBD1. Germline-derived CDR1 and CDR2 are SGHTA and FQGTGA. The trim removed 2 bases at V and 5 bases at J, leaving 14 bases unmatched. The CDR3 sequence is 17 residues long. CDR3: CASSLGRTGPGWTEAFF. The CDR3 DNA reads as TGTGCCAGCAGCTTAGGACGGACAGGCCCGGGGTGGACTGAAGCTTTCTTT.

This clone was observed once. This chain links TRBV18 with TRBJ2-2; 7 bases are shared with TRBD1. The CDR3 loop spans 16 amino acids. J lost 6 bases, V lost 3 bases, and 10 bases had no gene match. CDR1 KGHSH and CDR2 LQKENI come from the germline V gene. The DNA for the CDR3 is TGTGCCAGCTCACCTACAGGGGTGTACGACTCCGGGGAGCTGTTTTTT. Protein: CASSPTGVYDSGELFF.

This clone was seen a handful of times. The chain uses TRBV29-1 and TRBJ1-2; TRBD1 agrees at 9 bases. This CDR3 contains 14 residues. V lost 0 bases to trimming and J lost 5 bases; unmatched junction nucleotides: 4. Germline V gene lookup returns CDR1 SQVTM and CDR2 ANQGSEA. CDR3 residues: CSVEEVGQGYGYTF. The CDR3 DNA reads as TGCAGCGTTGAAGAAGTTGGACAGGGGTATGGCTACACCTTC.

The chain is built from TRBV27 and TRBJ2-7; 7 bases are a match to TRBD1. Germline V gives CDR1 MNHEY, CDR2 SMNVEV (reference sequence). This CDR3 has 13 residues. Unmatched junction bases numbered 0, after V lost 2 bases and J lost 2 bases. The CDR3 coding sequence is TGTGCCAGCAGTTTAGGGACAGCCTACGAGCAGTACTTC. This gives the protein CASSLGTAYEQYF.

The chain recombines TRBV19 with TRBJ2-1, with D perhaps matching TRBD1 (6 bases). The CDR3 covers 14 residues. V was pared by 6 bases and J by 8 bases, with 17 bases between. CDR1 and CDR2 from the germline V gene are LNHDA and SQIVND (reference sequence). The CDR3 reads CASRGQGKGDEQFF. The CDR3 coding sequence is TGTGCCAGTAGGGGTCAGGGAAAGGGGGATGAGCAGTTCTTC.

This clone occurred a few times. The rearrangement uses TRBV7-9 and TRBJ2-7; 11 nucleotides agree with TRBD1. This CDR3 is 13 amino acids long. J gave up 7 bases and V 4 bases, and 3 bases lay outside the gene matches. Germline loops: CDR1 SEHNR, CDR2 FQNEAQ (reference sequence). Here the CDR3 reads CASSSGQGGEQYF. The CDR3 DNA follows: TGTGCCAGCAGCTCGGGACAGGGGGGAGAGCAGTACTTC.

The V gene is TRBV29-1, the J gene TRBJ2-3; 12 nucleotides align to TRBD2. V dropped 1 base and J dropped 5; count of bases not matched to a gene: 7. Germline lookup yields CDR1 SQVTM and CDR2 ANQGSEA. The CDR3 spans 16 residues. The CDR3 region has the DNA TGCAGCGTTGAAGTTGGGCTAGCGGGGGGGCAAGATACGCAGTATTTT. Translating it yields CSVEVGLAGGQDTQYF.

The chain's CDR3 is CASSPTRETQYF. CDR3 DNA: TGTGCCAGCAGTCCGACTCGAGAGACCCAGTACTTC. The gene calls are TRBV6-5 and TRBJ2-5, with D uncertain. The CDR3 length is 12 residues. Looked up from germline, CDR1 is MNHEY and CDR2 is SVGAGI. Trimming stripped 5 bases from V and 4 bases from J, with 8 bases between.

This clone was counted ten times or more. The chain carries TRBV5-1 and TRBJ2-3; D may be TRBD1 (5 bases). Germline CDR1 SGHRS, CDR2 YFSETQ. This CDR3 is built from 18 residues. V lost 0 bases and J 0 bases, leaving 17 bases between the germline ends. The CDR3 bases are TGCGCCAGCAGCTTGGACTTCTTAGGGGCTACTAGCACAGATACGCAGTATTTT. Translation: CASSLDFLGATSTDTQYF.

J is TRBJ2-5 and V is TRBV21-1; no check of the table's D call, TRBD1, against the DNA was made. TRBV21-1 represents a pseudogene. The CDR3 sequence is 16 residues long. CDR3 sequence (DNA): TGTGCCAGCAGCAAAGCCACAGGGGGCGCTTGGGAGACCCAGTACTTC. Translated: CASSKATGGAWETQYF.

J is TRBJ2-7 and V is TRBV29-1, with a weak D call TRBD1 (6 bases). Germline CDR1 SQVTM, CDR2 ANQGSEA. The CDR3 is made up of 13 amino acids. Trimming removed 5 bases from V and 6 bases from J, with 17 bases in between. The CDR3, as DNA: TGCAGCGTTCAAGGGACAAGGAGTAGCGAGCAGTACTTC. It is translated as CSVQGTRSSEQYF.

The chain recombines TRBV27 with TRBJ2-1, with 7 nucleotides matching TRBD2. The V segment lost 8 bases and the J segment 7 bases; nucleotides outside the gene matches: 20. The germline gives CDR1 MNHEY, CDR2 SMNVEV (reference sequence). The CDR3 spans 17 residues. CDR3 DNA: TGTGCCAGCTCTACTGGGGCTAGCGGTTTTATTTCAAATGAGCAGTTCTTC. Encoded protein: CASSTGASGFISNEQFF.

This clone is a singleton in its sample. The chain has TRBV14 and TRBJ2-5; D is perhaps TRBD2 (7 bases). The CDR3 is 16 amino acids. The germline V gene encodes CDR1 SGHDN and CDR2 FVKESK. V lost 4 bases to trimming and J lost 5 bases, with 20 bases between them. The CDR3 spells CASSPKTRGRGETQYF. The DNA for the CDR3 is TGTGCCAGCAGCCCCAAAACCCGGGGGCGGGGGGAGACCCAGTACTTC.

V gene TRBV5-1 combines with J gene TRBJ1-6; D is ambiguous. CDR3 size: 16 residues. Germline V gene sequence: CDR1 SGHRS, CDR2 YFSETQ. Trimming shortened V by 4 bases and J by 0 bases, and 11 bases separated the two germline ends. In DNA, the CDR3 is TGCGCCAGCAGCCTGCGGGCTAGCTCCTATAATTCACCCCTCCACTTT. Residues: CASSLRASSYNSPLHF.

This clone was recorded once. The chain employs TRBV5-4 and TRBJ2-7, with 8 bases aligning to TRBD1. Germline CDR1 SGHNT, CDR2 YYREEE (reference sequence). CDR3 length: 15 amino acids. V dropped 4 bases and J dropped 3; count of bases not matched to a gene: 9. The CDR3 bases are TGTGCCAGCAGCGGCGGACAGGGCCGTGTCTACGAGCAGTACTTC. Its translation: CASSGGQGRVYEQYF.

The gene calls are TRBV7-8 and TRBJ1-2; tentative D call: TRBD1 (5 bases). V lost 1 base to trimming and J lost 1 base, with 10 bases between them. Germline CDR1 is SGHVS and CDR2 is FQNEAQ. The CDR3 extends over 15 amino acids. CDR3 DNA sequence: TGTGCCAGCAGCTTAGGGCGGCAGGGTAACTATGGCTACACCTTC. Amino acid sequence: CASSLGRQGNYGYTF.

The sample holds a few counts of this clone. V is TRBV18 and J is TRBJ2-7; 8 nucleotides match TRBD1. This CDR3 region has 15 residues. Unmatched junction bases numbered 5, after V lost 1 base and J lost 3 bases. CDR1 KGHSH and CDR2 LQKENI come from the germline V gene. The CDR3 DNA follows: TGTGCCAGCTCACCACTGCCGGGACAGGACTACGAGCAGTACTTC. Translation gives CASSPLPGQDYEQYF.

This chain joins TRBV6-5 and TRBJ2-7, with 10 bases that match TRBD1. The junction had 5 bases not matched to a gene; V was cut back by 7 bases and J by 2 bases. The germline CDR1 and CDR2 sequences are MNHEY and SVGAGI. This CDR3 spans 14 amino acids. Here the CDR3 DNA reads TGTGCCAGCACTCCGACAGGGGGCCCCTACGAGCAGTACTTC. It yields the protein CASTPTGGPYEQYF.

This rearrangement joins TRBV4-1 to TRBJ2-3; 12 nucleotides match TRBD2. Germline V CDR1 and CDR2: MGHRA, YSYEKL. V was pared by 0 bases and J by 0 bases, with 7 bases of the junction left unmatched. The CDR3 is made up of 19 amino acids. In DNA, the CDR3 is TGCGCCAGCAGCCAAGACCGGACTAGCGGGGCTTTTAGCACAGATACGCAGTATTTT. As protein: CASSQDRTSGAFSTDTQYF.

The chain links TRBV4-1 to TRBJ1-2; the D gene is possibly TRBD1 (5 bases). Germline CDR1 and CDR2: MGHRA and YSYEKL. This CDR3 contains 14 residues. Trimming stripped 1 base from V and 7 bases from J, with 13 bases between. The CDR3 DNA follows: TGCGCCAGCAGCCAAGTGGGGGGGGTATCTGGCTACACCTTC. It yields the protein CASSQVGGVSGYTF.

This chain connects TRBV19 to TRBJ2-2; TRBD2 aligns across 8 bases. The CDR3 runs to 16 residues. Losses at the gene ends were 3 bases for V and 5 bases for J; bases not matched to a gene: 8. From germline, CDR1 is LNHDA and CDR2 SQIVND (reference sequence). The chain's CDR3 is CASSILAGGGTGELFF. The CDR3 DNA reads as TGTGCCAGTAGTATCCTTGCGGGGGGCGGAACCGGGGAGCTGTTTTTT.

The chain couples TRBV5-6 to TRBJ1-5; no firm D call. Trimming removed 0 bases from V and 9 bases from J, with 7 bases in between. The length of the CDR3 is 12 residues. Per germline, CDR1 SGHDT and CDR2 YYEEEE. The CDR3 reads CASSLGAGPQHF. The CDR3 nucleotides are TGTGCCAGCAGCTTGGGCGCTGGGCCCCAGCATTTT.

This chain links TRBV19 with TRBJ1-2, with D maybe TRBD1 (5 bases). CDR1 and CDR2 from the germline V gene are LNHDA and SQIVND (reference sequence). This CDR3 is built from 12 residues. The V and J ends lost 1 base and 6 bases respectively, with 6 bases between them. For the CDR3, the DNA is TGTGCCAGTAGTATAGTAGGGGATGGCTACACCTTC. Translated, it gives CASSIVGDGYTF. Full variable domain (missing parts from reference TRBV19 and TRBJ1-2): DGGITQSPKYLFRKEGQNVTLSCEQNLNHDAMYWYRQDPGQGLRLIYYSQIVNDFQKGDIAEGYSVSREKKESFPLTVTSAQKNPTAFYLCASSIVGDGYTFGSGTRLTVV.